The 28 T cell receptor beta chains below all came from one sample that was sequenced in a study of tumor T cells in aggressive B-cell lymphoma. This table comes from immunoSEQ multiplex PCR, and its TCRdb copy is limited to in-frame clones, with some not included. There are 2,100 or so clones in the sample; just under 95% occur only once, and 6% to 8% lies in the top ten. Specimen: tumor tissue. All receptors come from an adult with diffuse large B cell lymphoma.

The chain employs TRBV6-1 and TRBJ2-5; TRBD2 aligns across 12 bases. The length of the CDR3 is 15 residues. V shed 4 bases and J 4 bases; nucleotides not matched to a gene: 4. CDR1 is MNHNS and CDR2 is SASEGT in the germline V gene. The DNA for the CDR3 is TGTGCCAGCAGTGCCCAGACTAGCGGGAGAGAGACCCAGTACTTC. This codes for CASSAQTSGRETQYF.

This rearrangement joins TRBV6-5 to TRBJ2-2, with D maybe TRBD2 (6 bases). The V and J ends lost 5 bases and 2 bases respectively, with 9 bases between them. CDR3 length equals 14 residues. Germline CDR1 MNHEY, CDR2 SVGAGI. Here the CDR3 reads CASSPGLNTGELFF. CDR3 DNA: TGTGCCAGCAGTCCGGGACTCAACACCGGGGAGCTGTTTTTT.

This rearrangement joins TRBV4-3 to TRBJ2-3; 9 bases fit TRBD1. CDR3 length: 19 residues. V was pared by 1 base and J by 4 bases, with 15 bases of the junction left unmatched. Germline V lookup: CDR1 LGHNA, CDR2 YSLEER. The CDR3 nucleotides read TGCGCCAGCAGCCAAGGGGTATCCCGGGACAGGGTATCAGCAGATACGCAGTATTTT. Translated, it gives CASSQGVSRDRVSADTQYF.

CDR3 region: CASSLPLAKNIQYF. Written as DNA, the CDR3 is TGTGCCAGCAGCTTACCGTTAGCCAAAAACATTCAGTACTTC. J is TRBJ2-4 and V is TRBV7-8; no clear D. Per germline, CDR1 SGHVS and CDR2 FQNEAQ. The V gene lost 2 bases and the J gene lost 0 bases, with 5 bases spanning the gap. This CDR3 has 14 amino acids.

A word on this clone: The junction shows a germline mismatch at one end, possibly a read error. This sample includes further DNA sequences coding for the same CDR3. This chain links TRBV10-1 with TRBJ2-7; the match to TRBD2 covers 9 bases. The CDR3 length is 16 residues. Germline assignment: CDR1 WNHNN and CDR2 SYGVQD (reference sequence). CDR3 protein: CASSDYTGTSSYEQYF. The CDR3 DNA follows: TGCGCCAGCAGTGATTACACCGGGACTAGCTCCTACGAACAGTACTTC.

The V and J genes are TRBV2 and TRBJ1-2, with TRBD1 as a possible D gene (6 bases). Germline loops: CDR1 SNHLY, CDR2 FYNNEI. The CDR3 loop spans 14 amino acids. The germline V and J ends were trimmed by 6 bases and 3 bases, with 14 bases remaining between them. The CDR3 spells CASRRDRYDYGYTF. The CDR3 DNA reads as TGTGCCAGCAGGAGAGACAGGTACGACTATGGCTACACCTTC. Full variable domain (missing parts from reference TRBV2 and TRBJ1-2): EPEVTQTPSHQVTQMGQEVILRCVPISNHLYFYWYRQILGQKVEFLVSFYNNEISEKSEIFDDQFSVERPDGSNFTLKIRSTKLEDSAMYFCASRRDRYDYGYTFGSGTRLTVV.

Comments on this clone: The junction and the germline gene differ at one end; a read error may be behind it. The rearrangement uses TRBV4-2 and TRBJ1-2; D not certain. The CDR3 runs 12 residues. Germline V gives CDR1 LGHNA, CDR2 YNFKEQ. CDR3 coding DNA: TGTGCTAGCAGCCCTCAAAGGAGAGGCTACACCTTC. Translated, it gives CASSPQRRGYTF.

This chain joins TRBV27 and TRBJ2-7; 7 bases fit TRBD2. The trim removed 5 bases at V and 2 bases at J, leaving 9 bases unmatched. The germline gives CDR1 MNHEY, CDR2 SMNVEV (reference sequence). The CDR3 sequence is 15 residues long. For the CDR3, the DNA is TGTGCCAGCAGTAGAAAGGGCGGGGGAACCTACGAGCAGTACTTC. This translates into CASSRKGGGTYEQYF.

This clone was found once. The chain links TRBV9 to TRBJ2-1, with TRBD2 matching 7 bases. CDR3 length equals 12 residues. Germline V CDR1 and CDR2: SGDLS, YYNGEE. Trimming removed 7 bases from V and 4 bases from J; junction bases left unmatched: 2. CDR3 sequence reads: CASSSGYNEQFF. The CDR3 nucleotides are TGTGCCAGCTCTAGCGGTTACAATGAGCAGTTCTTC.

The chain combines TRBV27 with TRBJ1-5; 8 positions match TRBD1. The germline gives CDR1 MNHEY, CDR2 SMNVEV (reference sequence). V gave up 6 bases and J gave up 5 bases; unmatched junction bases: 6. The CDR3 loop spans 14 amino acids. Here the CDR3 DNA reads TGTGCCAGCAGCCCGGACAGGGCTTATCAGCCCCAGCATTTT. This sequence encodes CASSPDRAYQPQHF.

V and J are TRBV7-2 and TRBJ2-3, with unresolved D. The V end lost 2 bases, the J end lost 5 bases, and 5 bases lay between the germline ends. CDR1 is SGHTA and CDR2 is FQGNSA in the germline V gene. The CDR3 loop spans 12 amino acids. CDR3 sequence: CASSLSLDTQYF. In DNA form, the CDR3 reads TGTGCCAGCAGCTTAAGCTTAGATACGCAGTATTTT.

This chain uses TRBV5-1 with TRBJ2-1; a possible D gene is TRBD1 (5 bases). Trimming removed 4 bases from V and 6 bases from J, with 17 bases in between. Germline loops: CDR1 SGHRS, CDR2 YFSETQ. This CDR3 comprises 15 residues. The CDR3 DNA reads TGCGCCAGCAGCCTGACTCAGTTTGGGGCCAATGAGCAGTTCTTC. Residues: CASSLTQFGANEQFF.

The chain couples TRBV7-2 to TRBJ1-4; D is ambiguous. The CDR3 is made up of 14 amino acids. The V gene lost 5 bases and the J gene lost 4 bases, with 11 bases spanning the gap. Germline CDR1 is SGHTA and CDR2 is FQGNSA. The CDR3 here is CASSPLSGNEKLFF. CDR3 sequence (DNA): TGTGCCAGCAGCCCCCTTAGCGGTAATGAAAAACTGTTTTTT.

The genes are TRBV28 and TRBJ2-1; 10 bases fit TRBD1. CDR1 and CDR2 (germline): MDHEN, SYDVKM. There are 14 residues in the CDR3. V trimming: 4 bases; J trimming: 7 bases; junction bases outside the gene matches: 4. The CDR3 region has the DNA TGTGCCAGCAGTTCGGGACAGGGGAGGAATGAGCAGTTCTTC. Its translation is CASSSGQGRNEQFF.

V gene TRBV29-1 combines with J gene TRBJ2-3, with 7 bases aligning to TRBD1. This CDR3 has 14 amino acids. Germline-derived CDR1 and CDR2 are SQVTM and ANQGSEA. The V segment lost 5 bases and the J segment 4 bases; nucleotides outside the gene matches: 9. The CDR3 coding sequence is TGCAGCGTTTTACATAACAGGGGCGCAGATACGCAGTATTTT. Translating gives CSVLHNRGADTQYF.

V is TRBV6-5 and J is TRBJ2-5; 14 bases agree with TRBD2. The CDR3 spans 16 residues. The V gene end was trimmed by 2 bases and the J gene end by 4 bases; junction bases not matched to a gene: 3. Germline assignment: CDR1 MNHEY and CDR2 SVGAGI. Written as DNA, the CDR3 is TGTGCCAGCAGTTACGGGGGACTAGCGGGAGTAGAGACCCAGTACTTC. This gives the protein CASSYGGLAGVETQYF.

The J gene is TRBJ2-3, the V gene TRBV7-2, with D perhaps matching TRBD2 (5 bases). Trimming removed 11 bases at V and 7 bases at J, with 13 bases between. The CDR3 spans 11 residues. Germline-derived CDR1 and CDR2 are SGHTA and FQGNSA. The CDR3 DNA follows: TGTGCCTTCGTAGTGGACTATACGCAGTATTTT. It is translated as CAFVVDYTQYF. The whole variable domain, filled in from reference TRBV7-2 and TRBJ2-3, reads GAGVSQSPSNKVTEKGKDVELRCDPISGHTALYWYRQSLGQGLEFLIYFQGNSAPDKSGLPSDRFSAERTGGSVSTLTIQRTQQEDSAVYLCAFVVDYTQYFGPGTRLTVL.

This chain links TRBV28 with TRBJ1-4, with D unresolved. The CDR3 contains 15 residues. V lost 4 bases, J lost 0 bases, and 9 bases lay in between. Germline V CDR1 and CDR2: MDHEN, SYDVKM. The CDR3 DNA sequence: TGTGCCAGCAGTTATCCAGGTGCAACTAATGAAAAACTGTTTTTT. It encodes CASSYPGATNEKLFF.

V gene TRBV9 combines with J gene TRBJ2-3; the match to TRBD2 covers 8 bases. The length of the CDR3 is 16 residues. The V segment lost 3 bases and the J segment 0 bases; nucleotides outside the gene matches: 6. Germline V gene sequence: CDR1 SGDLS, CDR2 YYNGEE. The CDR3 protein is CASSEPGGASTDTQYF. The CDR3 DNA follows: TGTGCCAGCAGCGAACCGGGGGGGGCTAGCACAGATACGCAGTATTTT.

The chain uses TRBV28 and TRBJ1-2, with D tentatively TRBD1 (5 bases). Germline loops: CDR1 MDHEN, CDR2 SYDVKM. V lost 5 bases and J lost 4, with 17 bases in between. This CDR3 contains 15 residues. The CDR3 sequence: CASSPTGGARYGYTF. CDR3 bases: TGTGCCAGCAGTCCTACAGGCGGGGCTCGCTATGGCTACACCTTC.

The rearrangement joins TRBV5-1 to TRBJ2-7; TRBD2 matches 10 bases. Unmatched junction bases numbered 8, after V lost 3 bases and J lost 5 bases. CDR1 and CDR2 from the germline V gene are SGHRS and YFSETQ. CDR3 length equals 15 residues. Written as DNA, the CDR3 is TGCGCCAGCAGCTCGATAGCGGGAGGTTTAAACGAGCAGTACTTC. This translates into CASSSIAGGLNEQYF.

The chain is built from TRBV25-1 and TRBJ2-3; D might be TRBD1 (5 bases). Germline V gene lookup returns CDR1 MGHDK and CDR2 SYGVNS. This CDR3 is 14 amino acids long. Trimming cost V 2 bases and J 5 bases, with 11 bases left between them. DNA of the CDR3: TGTGCCAGCAGTGAAATAAGAGGACAAGATACGCAGTATTTT. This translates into CASSEIRGQDTQYF.

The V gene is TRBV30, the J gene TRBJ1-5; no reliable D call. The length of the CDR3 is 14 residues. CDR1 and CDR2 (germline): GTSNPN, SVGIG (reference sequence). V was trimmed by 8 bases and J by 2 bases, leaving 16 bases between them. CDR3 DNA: TGTGCCGCCTCGAAAGTAGAGGGCAATCAGCCCCAGCATTTT. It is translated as CAASKVEGNQPQHF.

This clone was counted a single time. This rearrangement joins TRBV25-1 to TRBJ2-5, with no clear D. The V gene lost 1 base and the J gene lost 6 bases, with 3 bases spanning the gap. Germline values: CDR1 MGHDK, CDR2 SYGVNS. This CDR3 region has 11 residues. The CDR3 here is CASSESKTQYF. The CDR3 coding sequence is TGTGCCAGCAGTGAATCCAAGACCCAGTACTTC.

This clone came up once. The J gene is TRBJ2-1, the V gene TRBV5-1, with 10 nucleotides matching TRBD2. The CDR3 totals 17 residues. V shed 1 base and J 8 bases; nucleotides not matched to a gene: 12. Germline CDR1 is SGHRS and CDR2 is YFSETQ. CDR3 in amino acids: CASSLPGGSSGSYEQFF. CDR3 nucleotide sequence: TGCGCCAGCAGCTTGCCGGGGGGCTCTAGCGGGAGTTATGAGCAGTTCTTC.

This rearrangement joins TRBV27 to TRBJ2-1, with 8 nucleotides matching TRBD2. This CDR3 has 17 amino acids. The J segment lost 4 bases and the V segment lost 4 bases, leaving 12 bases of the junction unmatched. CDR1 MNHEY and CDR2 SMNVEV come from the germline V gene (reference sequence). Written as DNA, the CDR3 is TGTGCCAGCAGTTCCCCCTCGCCTAGCGGGCCATACAATGAGCAGTTCTTC. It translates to CASSSPSPSGPYNEQFF.

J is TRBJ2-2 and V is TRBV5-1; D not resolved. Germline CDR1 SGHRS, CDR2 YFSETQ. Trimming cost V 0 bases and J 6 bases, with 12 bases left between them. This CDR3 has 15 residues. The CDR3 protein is CASSLGFPRSGELFF. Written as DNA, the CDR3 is TGCGCCAGCAGCTTGGGGTTCCCGCGGTCCGGGGAGCTGTTTTTT.

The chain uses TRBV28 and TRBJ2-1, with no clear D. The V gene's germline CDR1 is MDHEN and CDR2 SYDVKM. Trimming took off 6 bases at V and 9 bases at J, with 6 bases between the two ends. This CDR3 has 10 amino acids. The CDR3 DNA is TGTGCCAGCAGCCACATTGAGCAGTTCTTC. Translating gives CASSHIEQFF.